What follows describes a single T cell receptor (beta chain). In germline, CDR1 is GTSNPN, CDR2 SVGIG (reference sequence). The CDR3 is 12 amino acids. Trimming took off 2 bases at V and 5 bases at J, with 9 bases between the two ends. Robust Merkel cell polyomavirus Large T antigen positivity by immunohistochemistry was seen in all patients' tumors. The sample originates from a study of tumor-infiltrating T cells and Merkel cell polyomavirus. TCRdb's copy holds only in-frame clones and misses some; the assay was immunoSEQ multiplex PCR. The table shows 1,000 or so clones, with around nine tenths occurring only once.

The sample consisted of Merkel cell polyomavirus peptide tetramer+ CD8+ T cells sorted from blood. This TCR derives from a man in his 60s with Merkel cell carcinoma. The gene calls are TRBV30 and TRBJ1-2; D not certain. The CDR3 DNA reads TGTGCCTGGAGTCCGCAGGCTTATGGCTACACCTTC. Its protein product is CAWSPQAYGYTF.